Listed below are T cell receptor beta chains from one sample, sequenced in a study of blood T cell repertoires in COVID-19. Assay used: immunoSEQ multiplex PCR; TCRdb lists only in-frame clones, some missing. The sample holds about 180,000 clones, over 75% seen once. The sample was PBMCs or T cells enriched from blood (not recorded which). The receptors come from a human donor with acute COVID-19. The donor label of this sample is uncertain. CDR3s include the opening cysteine and the closing phenylalanine or tryptophan. The D gene is left open where the match is weak. Size tells how often a clone was seen (once, few, many) or the class of an expanded clone, and some rows leave it out.

abundance: NA
len: 13
j_gene: TRBJ2-5
v_gene: TRBV7-2
d_gene: NA
CDR3nt: TGTGCCAGCAGCCGGGGTACCCAAGAGACCCAGTACTTC
CDR3aa: CASSRGTQETQYF

abundance: NA
len: 15
j_gene: TRBJ2-7
v_gene: TRBV7-9
d_gene: NA
CDR3nt: TGTGCCAGCAGCCCGGGGAGGACGGTCTCCTACGAGCAGTACTTC
CDR3aa: CASSPGRTVSYEQYF

abundance: NA
len: 13
j_gene: TRBJ2-5
v_gene: TRBV6-1
d_gene: NA
CDR3nt: TGTGCCAGCAGTGAATGGGGGGAAGAGACCCAGTACTTC
CDR3aa: CASSEWGEETQYF

abundance: NA
len: 19
j_gene: TRBJ2-6
v_gene: TRBV5-6
d_gene: NA
CDR3nt: TGTGCCAGCAGCTTAAGGAACAGGGCCCCCCTCTCTGGGGCCAACGTCCTGACTTTC
CDR3aa: CASSLRNRAPLSGANVLTF

abundance: NA
len: 11
j_gene: TRBJ2-7
v_gene: TRBV4-3
d_gene: NA
CDR3nt: TGCGCCAGCAGCCGCGGGGTCGAGCAGTACTTC
CDR3aa: CASSRGVEQYF

abundance: NA
len: 15
j_gene: TRBJ2-5
v_gene: TRBV3-1/TRBV3-2
d_gene: NA
CDR3nt: TGTGCCAGCAGCCAAGATCCGACAGGACAAGAGACCCAGTACTTC
CDR3aa: CASSQDPTGQETQYF

abundance: NA
len: 16
j_gene: TRBJ2-1
v_gene: TRBV3-1/TRBV3-2
d_gene: NA
CDR3nt: TGTGCCAGCAGCCAAGAGCACGGGACAAGGGGCGATGAGCAGTTCTTC
CDR3aa: CASSQEHGTRGDEQFF

abundance: NA
len: 17
j_gene: TRBJ2-4
v_gene: TRBV4-1
d_gene: TRBD1
CDR3nt: TGCGCCAGCAGCCAGCCCTACAGGGGGCTCGCCAAAAACATTCAGTACTTC
CDR3aa: CASSQPYRGLAKNIQYF

abundance: NA
len: 15
j_gene: TRBJ2-2
v_gene: TRBV7-2
d_gene: NA
CDR3nt: TGTGCCAGCAGCCTCCAGGCAGCGAACACCGGGGAGCTGTTTTTT
CDR3aa: CASSLQAANTGELFF

abundance: NA
len: 16
j_gene: TRBJ1-4
v_gene: TRBV18
d_gene: TRBD1
CDR3nt: TGTGCCAGCTCACCAGTGACGGACAGGGGGCAGGAAAAACTGTTTTTT
CDR3aa: CASSPVTDRGQEKLFF

abundance: NA
len: 18
j_gene: TRBJ1-5
v_gene: TRBV6-6
d_gene: NA
CDR3nt: TGTGCCAGCAGTCGTATCCCAGGGGCCAAGAACAGCAATCAGCCCCAGCATTTT
CDR3aa: CASSRIPGAKNSNQPQHF

abundance: few
len: 11
j_gene: TRBJ2-7
v_gene: TRBV3-1/TRBV3-2
d_gene: NA
CDR3nt: TGTGCCAGCAGCCAGTCGGGAGATCAGTACTTC
CDR3aa: CASSQSGDQYF

abundance: NA
len: 13
j_gene: TRBJ2-7
v_gene: TRBV28
d_gene: TRBD1
CDR3nt: TGTGCCAGCAGAGGGACAGGGGCCTACGAGCAGTACTTC
CDR3aa: CASRGTGAYEQYF

abundance: NA
len: 11
j_gene: TRBJ2-7
v_gene: TRBV5-1
d_gene: NA
CDR3nt: TGCGCCAGCAGCTCTAGCTACGAGCAGTACTTC
CDR3aa: CASSSSYEQYF

abundance: NA
len: 12
j_gene: TRBJ1-1
v_gene: TRBV19
d_gene: NA
CDR3nt: TGTGCCAGTTTAACAGGGTTGGCTGAAGCTTTCTTT
CDR3aa: CASLTGLAEAFF

abundance: NA
len: 14
j_gene: TRBJ1-4
v_gene: TRBV7-9
d_gene: NA
CDR3nt: TGTGCCAGCAGCCGCGGGACGGCGAATGAAAAACTGTTTTTT
CDR3aa: CASSRGTANEKLFF

abundance: NA
len: 16
j_gene: TRBJ1-2
v_gene: TRBV4-2
d_gene: NA
CDR3nt: TGTGCCAGCAGCCAAGTCGGTACCGCACGCTTTGATCAAGCCACCTTC
CDR3aa: CASSQVGTARFDQATF

abundance: NA
len: 17
j_gene: TRBJ2-5
v_gene: TRBV9
d_gene: TRBD2
CDR3nt: TGTGCCAGCAGCGAGAGGGGACTAGCGGGGGGGCAGGAGACCCAGTACTTC
CDR3aa: CASSERGLAGGQETQYF

abundance: NA
len: 14
j_gene: TRBJ2-3
v_gene: TRBV19
d_gene: TRBD2
CDR3nt: TGTGCCAGTAGTATAACTGGGAGGGCAGATACGCAGTATTTT
CDR3aa: CASSITGRADTQYF

abundance: NA
len: 13
j_gene: TRBJ1-1
v_gene: TRBV4-1
d_gene: NA
CDR3nt: TGCGCCAGCAGCCCGGGGGGGGACACTGAAGCTTTCTTT
CDR3aa: CASSPGGDTEAFF

abundance: NA
len: 11
j_gene: TRBJ1-1
v_gene: TRBV5-6
d_gene: NA
CDR3nt: TGTGCCAGCAGCCGTGACAGTGAAGCTTTCTTT
CDR3aa: CASSRDSEAFF

abundance: NA
len: 17
j_gene: TRBJ1-1
v_gene: TRBV27
d_gene: TRBD1
CDR3nt: TGTGCCAGCAGTTTAGGGCCGGGACAGGGGGCTAACACTGAAGCTTTCTTT
CDR3aa: CASSLGPGQGANTEAFF

abundance: few
len: 13
j_gene: TRBJ1-2
v_gene: TRBV12-3/TRBV12-4
d_gene: TRBD1
CDR3nt: TGTGCCAGCAGTTTACCAGGGGGTAGTGGCTACACCTTC
CDR3aa: CASSLPGGSGYTF

abundance: NA
len: 15
j_gene: TRBJ1-1
v_gene: TRBV18
d_gene: NA
CDR3nt: TGTGCCAGCTCACCTACGATACAGGGGAACACTGAAGCTTTCTTT
CDR3aa: CASSPTIQGNTEAFF

abundance: NA
len: 13
j_gene: TRBJ1-2
v_gene: TRBV5-4
d_gene: NA
CDR3nt: TGTGCCAGCAGCGCGGAAGCTTCCTATGGCTACACCTTC
CDR3aa: CASSAEASYGYTF

abundance: NA
len: 14
j_gene: TRBJ2-5
v_gene: TRBV6-5
d_gene: TRBD1
CDR3nt: TGTGCCAGCAGATCCTCAGGGGGCGAAGAGACCCAGTACTTC
CDR3aa: CASRSSGGEETQYF

abundance: NA
len: 13
j_gene: TRBJ2-3
v_gene: TRBV7-6
d_gene: NA
CDR3nt: TGTGCCAGCAGCCAACAGGGTACAGATACGCAGTATTTT
CDR3aa: CASSQQGTDTQYF

abundance: few
len: 15
j_gene: TRBJ2-1
v_gene: TRBV7-9
d_gene: NA
CDR3nt: TGTGCCAGCAGCACAAACAGAAACCCATACAATGAGCAGTTCTTC
CDR3aa: CASSTNRNPYNEQFF

abundance: once
len: 15
j_gene: TRBJ2-5
v_gene: TRBV6-6
d_gene: NA
CDR3nt: TGTGCCAGCAGTTACTCAACCACCCCGGTGGAGACCCAGTACTTC
CDR3aa: CASSYSTTPVETQYF

abundance: once
len: 17
j_gene: TRBJ2-6
v_gene: TRBV4-1
d_gene: NA
CDR3nt: TGCGCCAGCAGCCTTTCATCCCAGGGAACTGGGGCCAACGTCCTGACTTTC
CDR3aa: CASSLSSQGTGANVLTF

abundance: NA
len: 15
j_gene: TRBJ2-7
v_gene: TRBV5-6
d_gene: NA
CDR3nt: TGTGCCAGCAGCCCGAACGGGGGTTACGCCTACGAGCAGTACTTC
CDR3aa: CASSPNGGYAYEQYF

abundance: few
len: 14
j_gene: TRBJ2-7
v_gene: TRBV6-5
d_gene: NA
CDR3nt: TGTGCCAGCAGTTACTCGATGAGGGGGGGCGAGCAGTACTTC
CDR3aa: CASSYSMRGGEQYF

abundance: NA
len: 14
j_gene: TRBJ1-4
v_gene: TRBV5-1
d_gene: TRBD1
CDR3nt: TGCGCCAGCAGCACGGGACAGGGCAAGGAAAAACTGTTTTTT
CDR3aa: CASSTGQGKEKLFF

abundance: NA
len: 15
j_gene: TRBJ1-3
v_gene: TRBV4-1
d_gene: NA
CDR3nt: TGCGCCAGCAGCCAAGATCCGGGTTCTGGAAACACCATATATTTT
CDR3aa: CASSQDPGSGNTIYF

abundance: NA
len: 13
j_gene: TRBJ1-2
v_gene: TRBV6-2/TRBV6-3
d_gene: NA
CDR3nt: TGTGCCAGCAGCCCCTCGTCTAACTATGGCTACACCTTC
CDR3aa: CASSPSSNYGYTF

abundance: NA
len: 15
j_gene: TRBJ2-1
v_gene: TRBV7-2
d_gene: TRBD1
CDR3nt: TGTGCCAGCAGCTTAGTGGGACAGGGATGGAATGAGCAGTTCTTC
CDR3aa: CASSLVGQGWNEQFF

abundance: once
len: 14
j_gene: TRBJ1-1
v_gene: TRBV5-4
d_gene: NA
CDR3nt: TGTGCCAGCAGCTTGGCGTCCAGGAACACTGAAGCTTTCTTT
CDR3aa: CASSLASRNTEAFF

abundance: NA
len: 15
j_gene: TRBJ1-3
v_gene: TRBV30
d_gene: NA
CDR3nt: TGTGCCTGGAGTGGAACAAGTTTCTCTGGAAACACCATATATTTT
CDR3aa: CAWSGTSFSGNTIYF

abundance: NA
len: 14
j_gene: TRBJ1-2
v_gene: TRBV7-8
d_gene: TRBD1
CDR3nt: TGTGCCAGCAGCCTCTACGGGACAGGGGGGGGCTACACCTTC
CDR3aa: CASSLYGTGGGYTF

abundance: few
len: 12
j_gene: TRBJ1-1
v_gene: TRBV6-6
d_gene: NA
CDR3nt: TGTGCCAGCAGCCGCGGTGACACTGAAGCTTTCTTT
CDR3aa: CASSRGDTEAFF

abundance: NA
len: 16
j_gene: TRBJ1-1
v_gene: TRBV5-6
d_gene: TRBD1
CDR3nt: TGTGCCAGCAGCTTGAGCTGGACAGGGGGCGGCACTGAAGCTTTCTTT
CDR3aa: CASSLSWTGGGTEAFF

abundance: few
len: 14
j_gene: TRBJ1-1
v_gene: TRBV6-2/TRBV6-3
d_gene: TRBD1
CDR3nt: TGTGCCAGCAGCAAGGGACAGCCAGGGACTGAAGCTTTCTTT
CDR3aa: CASSKGQPGTEAFF

abundance: NA
len: 15
j_gene: TRBJ1-2
v_gene: TRBV5-1
d_gene: NA
CDR3nt: TGCGCCAGCAGCTTGGACTCGACACCCGTCTATGGCTACACCTTC
CDR3aa: CASSLDSTPVYGYTF

abundance: NA
len: 19
j_gene: TRBJ2-6
v_gene: TRBV3-1/TRBV3-2
d_gene: TRBD1
CDR3nt: TGTGCCAGCAGCCAAGCTGCAGGGGGCGCGAAAAGTGGGGCCAACGTCCTGACTTTC
CDR3aa: CASSQAAGGAKSGANVLTF

abundance: NA
len: 16
j_gene: TRBJ2-7
v_gene: TRBV27
d_gene: NA
CDR3nt: TGTGCCAGCAGTTTATCGGGCGGGCATGGATCGTCCGAGCAGTACTTC
CDR3aa: CASSLSGGHGSSEQYF

abundance: NA
len: 14
j_gene: TRBJ1-1
v_gene: TRBV3-1/TRBV3-2
d_gene: TRBD1
CDR3nt: TGTGCCAGCAGCCACACTCCGGGACAGGGGGAAGCTTTCTTT
CDR3aa: CASSHTPGQGEAFF

abundance: NA
len: 15
j_gene: TRBJ1-3
v_gene: TRBV4-3
d_gene: TRBD1
CDR3nt: TGCGCCAGCAGCCACGATATGACAGGGATGAACACCATATATTTT
CDR3aa: CASSHDMTGMNTIYF

abundance: NA
len: 14
j_gene: TRBJ2-2
v_gene: TRBV2
d_gene: NA
CDR3nt: TGTGCCAGCAGTGATCTGTCCCCAGAGGGTGTGCTGTTTTTT
CDR3aa: CASSDLSPEGVLFF

abundance: NA
len: 13
j_gene: TRBJ2-3
v_gene: TRBV12-3/TRBV12-4
d_gene: NA
CDR3nt: TGTGCCAGCAGTACTATGGGTCCAGATACGCAGTATTTT
CDR3aa: CASSTMGPDTQYF

abundance: NA
len: 14
j_gene: TRBJ1-2
v_gene: TRBV25-1
d_gene: NA
CDR3nt: TGTGCCAGCAGGGCTGAGACAGTGTCAGGTGGCTACACCTTC
CDR3aa: CASRAETVSGGYTF

abundance: once
len: 15
j_gene: TRBJ1-3
v_gene: TRBV10-3
d_gene: NA
CDR3nt: TGTGCCATCAGTGAGGGAGAAAGCTCTGGAAACACCATATATTTT
CDR3aa: CAISEGESSGNTIYF

abundance: few
len: 13
j_gene: TRBJ2-1
v_gene: TRBV27
d_gene: NA
CDR3nt: TGTGCCAGCAGCCCGGACAGAAAGAATGAGCAGTTCTTC
CDR3aa: CASSPDRKNEQFF